These 30 T cell receptor beta chains were sequenced from one sample in a study of blood T cell repertoires in COVID-19. TCRdb keeps only in-frame clones here, not all; method: immunoSEQ multiplex PCR. The profile covers a few hundred thousand clones, with 88% appearing a single time and just over 1% taken by the ten largest. The specimen was PBMCs or T cells enriched from blood (not recorded which). The receptors here all came from a young woman who had been exposed to COVID-19.

The rearrangement joins TRBV5-5 to TRBJ2-3; 8 bases fit TRBD2. The V gene end was trimmed by 4 bases and the J gene end by 3 bases; junction bases not matched to a gene: 13. Germline CDR1 reads SGHKS; CDR2 reads YYEKEE (reference sequence). The CDR3 covers 17 residues. CDR3 coding DNA: TGTGCCAGCAGCCCAGAGCGGGAGCAATCGGGGACAGATACGCAGTATTTT. Translated, it gives CASSPEREQSGTDTQYF.

The chain carries TRBV19 and TRBJ2-7; D unresolved. V lost 9 bases and J 5 bases, leaving 8 bases between the germline ends. The germline gives CDR1 LNHDA, CDR2 SQIVND (reference sequence). This CDR3 comprises 10 residues. As DNA, the CDR3 is TGTGCCAGCGGGTCCCACGAGCAGTACTTC. This encodes CASGSHEQYF.

The chain links TRBV19 to TRBJ2-1, with D perhaps TRBD1 (6 bases). V was pared by 7 bases and J by 0 bases, with 16 bases between. This CDR3 region has 16 residues. Germline V gene lookup returns CDR1 LNHDA and CDR2 SQIVND (reference sequence). CDR3 in amino acids: CASTRRQESSYNEQFF. DNA of the CDR3: TGTGCCAGTACCCGTCGACAGGAGAGCTCCTACAATGAGCAGTTCTTC.

In DNA, the CDR3 is TGTGCCAGCAGCCAAGGGGGGCTACGGGTTCAGCCCCAGCATTTT. The encoded protein is CASSQGGLRVQPQHF. The genes are TRBV3-1 (or the pseudogene TRBV3-2) and TRBJ1-5, with a weak D call TRBD1 (6 bases). Germline CDR1 is LGHDT and CDR2 is YNNKEL (reference sequence). Trimming left V 1 base short and J 6 bases short, with 13 bases between. There are 15 residues in the CDR3.

The CDR3 here is CASSPARGSGRALLYEQYF. The CDR3 bases are TGTGCCAGTAGTCCCGCCCGGGGTAGCGGGAGGGCCCTTCTCTACGAGCAGTACTTC. The chain recombines TRBV19 with TRBJ2-7, with 11 bases lining up with TRBD2. Per germline, CDR1 LNHDA and CDR2 SQIVND (reference sequence). The junction had 18 bases not matched to a gene; V was cut back by 5 bases and J by 3 bases. The CDR3 covers 19 residues. Variable domain in full (rest from reference TRBV19 and TRBJ2-7): DGGITQSPKYLFRKEGQNVTLSCEQNLNHDAMYWYRQDPGQGLRLIYYSQIVNDFQKGDIAEGYSVSREKKESFPLTVTSAQKNPTAFYLCASSPARGSGRALLYEQYFGPGTRLTVT.

The chain links TRBV19 to TRBJ2-3; the D gene is possibly TRBD1 (6 bases). The germline CDR1 and CDR2 sequences are LNHDA and SQIVND (reference sequence). This CDR3 has 14 amino acids. V was pared by 3 bases and J by 7 bases, with 14 bases between. Here the CDR3 DNA reads TGTGCCAGTAGTATCGGCCAGGGGATGCATACGCAGTATTTT. This translates into CASSIGQGMHTQYF.

The rearrangement links TRBV19 to TRBJ1-5; TRBD1 matches at 7 bases. There are 16 residues in the CDR3. The germline V gene encodes CDR1 LNHDA and CDR2 SQIVND (reference sequence). After removal of 5 bases from V and 4 bases from J, the junction contained 11 bases not matched to a gene. CDR3 DNA sequence: TGTGCCAGTAGTCCACTAGGGGGACAGTTAAATCAGCCCCAGCATTTT. Translating it yields CASSPLGGQLNQPQHF.

V is TRBV28 and J is TRBJ1-3, with unresolved D. CDR1 is MDHEN and CDR2 is SYDVKM in the germline V gene. This CDR3 is 14 amino acids long. Trimming stripped 9 bases from V and 0 bases from J, with 12 bases between. CDR3 protein: CARRTESSGNTIYF. CDR3 DNA: TGTGCCAGGAGAACGGAGAGCTCTGGAAACACCATATATTTT.

The chain carries TRBV12-2 and TRBJ1-4; the table's D call, TRBD1, was not checked against the DNA. TRBV12-2 is classified as a pseudogene. There are 15 residues in the CDR3. In DNA form, the CDR3 reads TGTGCAAGTCGCCTAACAGGGTTCGGGGATGAAAAACTGTTTTTT. As protein: CASRLTGFGDEKLFF.

The chain is built from TRBV4-2 and TRBJ2-1, with TRBD2 matching over 14 bases. The V segment lost 1 base and the J segment 5 bases; nucleotides outside the gene matches: 19. CDR3 length: 22 residues. CDR1 and CDR2 from the germline V gene are LGHNA and YNFKEQ. The CDR3 loop reads CASSQAGTSGRSPPGHHNEQFF. In DNA form, the CDR3 reads TGTGCCAGCAGCCAAGCCGGGACTAGCGGGAGAAGCCCACCAGGGCACCACAATGAGCAGTTCTTC.

Here the CDR3 reads CAISESSSLKEQFF. In nucleotides, the CDR3 is TGTGCCATCAGTGAGTCGAGTTCCCTCAAGGAGCAGTTCTTC. The J gene is TRBJ2-1, the V gene TRBV10-3; D ambiguous. Germline-derived CDR1 and CDR2 are ENHRY and SYGVKD. V was pared by 0 bases and J by 10 bases, with 13 bases between. This CDR3 spans 14 amino acids.

The chain uses TRBV7-3 and TRBJ2-1, with 7 bases matching TRBD1. Germline V lookup: CDR1 SGHTA, CDR2 FQGTGA. CDR3 length: 12 amino acids. Trimming took 4 bases from V and 9 from J; bases not matched to a gene: 3. CDR3 loop: CASSSQGIEQFF. The CDR3 DNA follows: TGTGCCAGCAGCTCACAGGGGATTGAGCAGTTCTTC.

V and J are TRBV6-5 and TRBJ2-7; D might be TRBD2 (7 bases). Trimming stripped 0 bases from V and 3 bases from J, with 12 bases between. This CDR3 comprises 15 residues. Per the germline V gene, CDR1 is MNHEY and CDR2 is SVGAGI. CDR3 nucleotide sequence: TGTGCCAGCAGTTACTCCACGGGGGGCAGCTACGAGCAGTACTTC. Its protein product is CASSYSTGGSYEQYF.

J is TRBJ2-7 and V is TRBV7-6; D possibly corresponds to TRBD2 (6 bases). There are 15 residues in the CDR3. CDR1 is SGHVS, CDR2 FNYEAQ, per germline. Trimming cost V 0 bases and J 3 bases, with 12 bases left between them. The DNA of the CDR3 is TGTGCCAGCAGCTTAGCAGAGGGACTGATCTACGAGCAGTACTTC. This encodes CASSLAEGLIYEQYF.

The chain joins TRBV5-1 to TRBJ2-1; no reliable D call. Between the trimmed V and J ends, which lost 2 bases and 4 bases, there was a span of 10 bases. Germline loops: CDR1 SGHRS, CDR2 YFSETQ. The CDR3 totals 14 residues. The CDR3 spells CASSFAQPYNEQFF. CDR3 in DNA: TGCGCCAGCAGCTTTGCACAACCATACAATGAGCAGTTCTTC. Variable domain in full (rest from reference TRBV5-1 and TRBJ2-1): KAGVTQTPRYLIKTRGQQVTLSCSPISGHRSVSWYQQTPGQGLQFLFEYFSETQRNKGNFPGRFSGRQFSNSRSEMNVSTLELGDSALYLCASSFAQPYNEQFFGPGTRLTVL.

The chain has TRBV3-1 (or the pseudogene TRBV3-2) and TRBJ1-3; D gene ambiguous. The CDR3 loop spans 13 amino acids. Trimming took 1 base from V and 4 from J, leaving 5 bases between them. CDR1 LGHDT and CDR2 YNNKEL come from the germline V gene (reference sequence). CDR3 protein: CASSQGAGNTIYF. CDR3 bases: TGTGCCAGCAGCCAAGGTGCGGGAAACACCATATATTTT.

V and J are TRBV7-3 and TRBJ2-3; 7 nucleotides match TRBD2. This CDR3 has 16 amino acids. Germline loops: CDR1 SGHTA, CDR2 FQGTGA. Germline trimming cut 4 bases from V and 2 bases from J; bases unmatched to any gene: 9. As DNA, the CDR3 is TGTGCCAGCAGCTCCCTTGGCGGGGGTAACACAGATACGCAGTATTTT. Translated: CASSSLGGGNTDTQYF.

The chain employs TRBV9 and TRBJ2-1; 10 nucleotides line up with TRBD2. The CDR3 totals 15 residues. Germline assignment: CDR1 SGDLS and CDR2 YYNGEE. The V segment lost 0 bases and the J segment 5 bases; nucleotides outside the gene matches: 2. The CDR3 nucleotides are TGTGCCAGCAGCGTAGCTGGGACTAGCGACAATGAGCAGTTCTTC. This translates into CASSVAGTSDNEQFF.

A single count supports this clone. This chain links TRBV5-4 with TRBJ1-1; TRBD1 matches 8 bases. Germline V gene lookup returns CDR1 SGHNT and CDR2 YYREEE (reference sequence). The CDR3 spans 16 residues. V was pared by 0 bases and J by 5 bases, with 9 bases of the junction left unmatched. The CDR3 nucleotides are TGTGCCAGCAGCTTGGTGGCAGGGGGCTTTGGTACTGAAGCTTTCTTT. Encoded protein: CASSLVAGGFGTEAFF.

This chain connects TRBV3-1 (or the pseudogene TRBV3-2) to TRBJ1-5; the D gene is possibly TRBD1 (5 bases). The CDR3 is 13 amino acids. Germline V gene lookup returns CDR1 LGHDT and CDR2 YNNKEL (reference sequence). V was pared by 4 bases and J by 12 bases, with 16 bases between. The CDR3 sequence: CASSRQGGWNQHF. DNA of the CDR3: TGTGCCAGCAGCCGGCAGGGAGGGTGGAACCAGCATTTT.

This clone was recorded only once. V gene TRBV14 combines with J gene TRBJ1-6; 7 nucleotides match TRBD1. CDR1 is SGHDN and CDR2 is FVKESK in the germline V gene. This CDR3 comprises 15 residues. V shed 0 bases and J 7 bases; nucleotides not matched to a gene: 3. The CDR3 here is CASSQEGGQNSPLHF. CDR3 in DNA: TGTGCCAGCAGCCAAGAGGGGGGACAGAATTCACCCCTCCACTTT.

This clone was recorded once. This rearrangement joins TRBV19 to TRBJ1-1; unclear D gene. The CDR3 is 14 amino acids. CDR1 is LNHDA, CDR2 SQIVND, per germline (reference sequence). V shed 3 bases and J shed 0 bases, with 8 bases lying between them. The CDR3, as DNA: TGTGCCAGTAGTATCTTTACACTGAACACTGAAGCTTTCTTT. Amino acids: CASSIFTLNTEAFF.

V usage is TRBV28 and J usage is TRBJ1-4, with D perhaps matching TRBD1 (5 bases). Per the germline V gene, CDR1 is MDHEN and CDR2 is SYDVKM. The CDR3 loop spans 15 amino acids. With 2 bases removed from V and 2 bases from J, the gap between germline ends came to 9 bases. CDR3 loop: CASSLLGGTNEKLFF. CDR3 nucleotides: TGTGCCAGCAGTTTACTCGGGGGGACTAATGAAAAACTGTTTTTT.

The chain uses TRBV11-3 and TRBJ2-7, with 9 bases that match TRBD1. The CDR3 extends over 15 amino acids. J gave up 4 bases and V 10 bases, and 14 bases lay outside the gene matches. Looked up from germline, CDR1 is SGHNT and CDR2 is YENEEA. CDR3 sequence (DNA): TGTGCCACCCCATATTTTGGGGACAGGGCGTACGAGCAGTACTTC. The encoded protein is CATPYFGDRAYEQYF.

Only one count was recorded for this clone. This sequence joins TRBV5-6 and TRBJ2-3; D might be TRBD1 (6 bases). This CDR3 has 13 residues. The germline CDR1 and CDR2 sequences are SGHDT and YYEEEE. Trimming took 0 bases from V and 9 from J, leaving 11 bases between them. In DNA form, the CDR3 reads TGTGCCAGCAGCTTGGGACAGGATTTGACGCAGTATTTT. This translates into CASSLGQDLTQYF.

The chain has TRBV21-1 and TRBJ2-1; the listed D gene, TRBD2, was not tested against the DNA. TRBV21-1 constitutes a pseudogene. CDR3 length: 14 amino acids. The CDR3 DNA reads TGTGCCAGCTCGGTTAGCGGGAGCGAGAATGAGCAGTTCTTC. This sequence encodes CASSVSGSENEQFF.

This clone was seen a handful of times. This rearrangement joins TRBV5-1 to TRBJ1-2; unclear D gene. Germline CDR1 and CDR2: SGHRS and YFSETQ. There are 16 residues in the CDR3. The V and J ends lost 7 bases and 0 bases respectively, with 19 bases between them. The CDR3 region is CASRRMSDTPNYGYTF. The CDR3 DNA follows: TGCGCCAGCCGCAGGATGAGTGACACCCCTAACTATGGCTACACCTTC.

The J gene is TRBJ2-7, the V gene TRBV11-2; 7 bases agree with TRBD2. V lost 4 bases, J lost 6 bases, and 18 bases stayed unmatched. In germline, CDR1 is SGHAT, CDR2 FQNNGV. This CDR3 region has 17 residues. The CDR3 sequence is CASSSHGGRARMSEQYF. In DNA, the CDR3 is TGTGCCAGCAGCTCCCACGGGGGGAGGGCAAGGATGAGCGAGCAGTACTTC. Filled out from reference TRBV11-2 and TRBJ2-7, the complete variable domain reads EAGVAQSPRYKIIEKRQSVAFWCNPISGHATLYWYQQILGQGPKLLIQFQNNGVVDDSQLPKDRFSAERLKGVDSTLKIQPAKLEDSAVYLCASSSHGGRARMSEQYFGPGTRLTVT.

CDR3 sequence reads: CASSLGSGRADTQYF. The DNA of the CDR3 is TGTGCCAGCAGCTTAGGAAGCGGGAGAGCAGATACGCAGTATTTT. The V call is TRBV7-8, the J call TRBJ2-3, with 8 bases lining up with TRBD2. This CDR3 comprises 15 residues. The germline gives CDR1 SGHVS, CDR2 FQNEAQ. V dropped 1 base and J dropped 4; count of bases not matched to a gene: 4. Full variable domain (rest looked up from reference TRBV7-8 and TRBJ2-3): GAGVSQSPRYKVAKRGQDVALRCDPISGHVSLFWYQQALGQGPEFLTYFQNEAQLDKSGLPSDRFFAERPEGSVSTLKIQRTQQEDSAVYLCASSLGSGRADTQYFGPGTRLTVL.

This rearrangement joins TRBV10-3 to TRBJ2-5; 7 bases line up with TRBD2. Germline assignment: CDR1 ENHRY and CDR2 SYGVKD. V shed 0 bases, J shed 2 bases, and the junction held 9 bases outside the gene matches. There are 17 residues in the CDR3. The CDR3 nucleotides read TGTGCCATCAGTGAGTCGAAGGCTAGCGGATCTCAAGAGACCCAGTACTTC. The encoded protein is CAISESKASGSQETQYF.